A single sample gave rise to the 9 T cell receptor beta chains below, sequenced in a study of blood T cell repertoires in COVID-19. Here immunoSEQ multiplex PCR was the method, and the copy in TCRdb shows in-frame clones only, minus some. The table has 150,000 or so clones, around 90% seen once; the top ten hold 5%. The sequenced material came from peripheral blood. These receptors all come from a human donor in a cohort sampled during active COVID-19.

The rearrangement links TRBV3-1 (or the pseudogene TRBV3-2) to TRBJ2-7, with 10 nucleotides matching TRBD2. V was clipped by 0 bases and J by 2 bases; unmatched bases: 7. Germline V gene lookup returns CDR1 LGHDT and CDR2 YNNKEL (reference sequence). CDR3 length equals 17 residues. CDR3 residues: CASSQERRTSGAYEQYF. As DNA, the CDR3 is TGTGCCAGCAGCCAAGAACGGCGGACTAGCGGAGCCTACGAGCAGTACTTC.

This clone was found once. The CDR3 region has the DNA TGTGCCAGAAGCCGAAGCGGGGGGCCCTCCTACGAGCAGTACTTC. It specifies CARSRSGGPSYEQYF. The chain is built from TRBV5-3 and TRBJ2-7, with 9 bases fitting TRBD2. TRBV5-3 is marked as an open reading frame, function uncertain. CDR3 size: 15 residues. V gave up 4 bases and J gave up 0 bases; unmatched junction bases: 5.

The chain combines TRBV24-1 with TRBJ2-5; 13 nucleotides align to TRBD2. V shed 4 bases, J shed 5 bases, and the junction held 12 bases outside the gene matches. Looked up from germline, CDR1 is KGHDR and CDR2 is SFDVKD. The CDR3 is 18 amino acids. The DNA for the CDR3 is TGTGCCACCAGTGACCCCAGGACTAGCGGGGGCCCCGGGGAGACCCAGTACTTC. Protein sequence: CATSDPRTSGGPGETQYF.

The chain couples TRBV3-1 (or the pseudogene TRBV3-2) to TRBJ2-3; tentative D call: TRBD1 (5 bases). Germline V gives CDR1 LGHDT, CDR2 YNNKEL (reference sequence). CDR3 length: 16 residues. V lost 1 base, J lost 1 base, and 12 bases lay in between. The CDR3 spells CASSQVLGHRTDTQYF. The CDR3 DNA sequence: TGTGCCAGCAGCCAAGTGTTAGGACACCGCACAGATACGCAGTATTTT.

The V gene is TRBV6-5, the J gene TRBJ2-2; maybe TRBD1 (6 bases). The CDR3 is made up of 15 amino acids. V lost 7 bases to trimming and J lost 1 base, with 13 bases between them. CDR1 and CDR2 (germline): MNHEY, SVGAGI. The CDR3, as DNA: TGTGCCAGCACTCCCCAGACAGGGAACACCGGGGAGCTGTTTTTT. This translates into CASTPQTGNTGELFF.

This rearrangement joins TRBV2 to TRBJ2-7; TRBD1 matches at 8 bases. The CDR3 has 14 residues. Trimming removed 7 bases from V and 3 bases from J; junction bases left unmatched: 8. The germline V gene encodes CDR1 SNHLY and CDR2 FYNNEI. Written as DNA, the CDR3 is TGTGCCAGCAAGAGCAGGGGGCAGCGCTACGAGCAGTACTTC. This encodes CASKSRGQRYEQYF. Combining the CDR3 with reference TRBV2 and TRBJ2-7 gives the whole variable domain EPEVTQTPSHQVTQMGQEVILRCVPISNHLYFYWYRQILGQKVEFLVSFYNNEISEKSEIFDDQFSVERPDGSNFTLKIRSTKLEDSAMYFCASKSRGQRYEQYFGPGTRLTVT.

The rearrangement joins TRBV3-1 (or the pseudogene TRBV3-2) to TRBJ1-3, with 7 bases that match TRBD1. Per germline, CDR1 LGHDT and CDR2 YNNKEL (reference sequence). The CDR3 totals 13 residues. V lost 5 bases to trimming and J lost 8 bases; unmatched junction nucleotides: 6. This CDR3 reads CASSGGGGDTIYF. CDR3 bases: TGTGCCAGCAGCGGCGGAGGGGGCGACACCATATATTTT.

J is TRBJ2-7 and V is TRBV19; 9 positions match TRBD1. The CDR3 is made up of 14 amino acids. Germline lookup yields CDR1 LNHDA and CDR2 SQIVND (reference sequence). The V segment lost 4 bases and the J segment 2 bases; nucleotides outside the gene matches: 3. The CDR3: CASSSHRGPYEQYF. In DNA, the CDR3 is TGTGCCAGTAGTAGCCACAGGGGGCCCTACGAGCAGTACTTC.

About this clone itself: One junction end does not reproduce the germline sequence, and a read error may be involved. This chain uses TRBV7-7 with TRBJ2-3, with D possibly TRBD2 on 5 matching bases. The CDR3 extends over 14 amino acids. CDR1 is SSHAT, CDR2 FNYEAQ, per germline (reference sequence). The CDR3, as DNA: TGTGCTAGCAGCCCCGGACTGACCACAGATACGCAGTATTTT. It encodes CASSPGLTTDTQYF.